The 22 T cell receptor beta chains in this list originate from one sample, sequenced in a study of shared clonotypes between healthy human individuals. Using immunoSEQ multiplex PCR, the repertoire was profiled, and TCRdb retains in-frame clones only, with some absent. Altogether approximately 1,000,000 clones are present, 78% being singletons, with the ten largest covering about 0.52%. Input material: memory CD4+ T cells from PBMCs. Specified subset: CD45RA-negative fraction. The receptors here all came from a man between 18 and 35 years old in good health. Some clones in this sample may be carry-over from other donors' samples.

This clone has a handful of counts. The CDR3 reads CASSLGRDLHYEQFF. CDR3 nucleotides: TGTGCCAGCAGCTTAGGCAGGGACCTACATTATGAGCAGTTCTTC. The chain carries TRBV7-9 and TRBJ2-1, with D possibly being TRBD1 or TRBD2 (5 bases each). CDR3 size: 15 residues. V lost 1 base and J lost 8, with 15 bases in between. Germline V CDR1 and CDR2: SEHNR, FQNEAQ (reference sequence). Variable domain in full (rest from reference TRBV7-9 and TRBJ2-1): DTGVSQNPRHKITKRGQNVTFRCDPISEHNRLYWYRQTLGQGPEFLTYFQNEAQLEKSRLLSDRFSAERPKGSFSTLEIQRTEQGDSAMYLCASSLGRDLHYEQFFGPGTRLTVL.

CDR3 DNA sequence: TGTGCCAGCAGTCCTAGCGGGAACTCCTACGAGCAGTACTTC. Its protein product is CASSPSGNSYEQYF. The V gene is TRBV14, the J gene TRBJ2-7; 9 nucleotides match TRBD2. With V trimmed by 6 bases and J by 0 bases, 3 bases remained unmatched. Germline V gene lookup returns CDR1 SGHDN and CDR2 FVKESK. This CDR3 spans 14 amino acids.

The genes are TRBV28 and TRBJ2-7; TRBD2 aligns across 13 bases. V shed 4 bases and J 6 bases; nucleotides not matched to a gene: 6. The germline gives CDR1 MDHEN, CDR2 SYDVKM. The CDR3 has 15 amino acids. CDR3 DNA: TGTGCCAGCAGTTCGCCGGGACTAGCGGGAAGCGAGCAGTACTTC. The encoded protein is CASSSPGLAGSEQYF.

The chain couples TRBV5-1 to TRBJ2-3, with unresolved D. The CDR3 is 16 residues long. V dropped 4 bases and J dropped 2 bases, with 17 bases sitting between them. Germline V gene data show CDR1 as SGHRS and CDR2 as YFSETQ. CDR3 region: CASSKTRVSSTDTQYF. The CDR3 DNA follows: TGCGCCAGCAGCAAGACCAGAGTGTCATCCACAGATACGCAGTATTTT.

This clone came up once. CDR3 sequence: CASSYQGGYTF. The CDR3, as DNA: TGTGCCAGCAGTTACCAGGGAGGCTACACCTTC. The V and J genes are TRBV6-5 and TRBJ1-2; perhaps TRBD1 as D (5 bases). CDR3 length: 11 residues. Germline CDR1 and CDR2: MNHEY and SVGAGI. V was shortened by 2 bases and J by 8 bases, with 6 bases between the two germline ends.

The chain joins TRBV7-8 to TRBJ1-4, with a weak D call TRBD1 (5 bases). V lost 2 bases and J 6 bases, leaving 13 bases between the germline ends. Germline assignment: CDR1 SGHVS and CDR2 FQNEAQ. CDR3 length: 15 amino acids. DNA for the CDR3: TGTGCCAGCAGCTTATCCCGGGGCGGGGATGAAAAACTGTTTTTT. Its protein product is CASSLSRGGDEKLFF.

This clone occurred a few times. The CDR3 coding sequence is TGTGCCAGCAGTTTTGGGTTTAGGAGAACCACTGAAGCTTTCTTT. Protein product: CASSFGFRRTTEAFF. The rearrangement links TRBV28 to TRBJ1-1; D not certain. V was clipped by 3 bases and J by 4 bases, with 15 bases between them. CDR1 is MDHEN, CDR2 SYDVKM, per germline. There are 15 residues in the CDR3.

CDR3 in amino acids: CASSFLGNSGANVLTF. Here the CDR3 DNA reads TGTGCCAGCAGCTTCTTGGGGAACTCTGGGGCCAACGTCCTGACTTTC. The chain recombines TRBV5-4 with TRBJ2-6; D not resolved. CDR3 size: 16 residues. Deletions cut 2 bases from V and 0 bases from J, with 9 bases between. Per the germline V gene, CDR1 is SGHNT and CDR2 is YYREEE (reference sequence). Filled out from reference TRBV5-4 and TRBJ2-6, the complete variable domain reads ETGVTQSPTHLIKTRGQQVTLRCSSQSGHNTVSWYQQALGQGPQFIFQYYREEENGRGNFPPRFSGLQFPNYSSELNVNALELDDSALYLCASSFLGNSGANVLTFGAGSRLTVL.

This chain links TRBV2 with TRBJ2-4, with 7 bases that match TRBD2. Per germline, CDR1 SNHLY and CDR2 FYNNEI. The V segment lost 7 bases and the J segment 4 bases; nucleotides outside the gene matches: 10. This CDR3 contains 15 residues. This CDR3 is CASNPEASGKNIQYF. The CDR3 DNA follows: TGTGCCAGCAACCCGGAGGCTAGCGGAAAAAACATTCAGTACTTC. Combining the CDR3 with reference TRBV2 and TRBJ2-4 gives the whole variable domain EPEVTQTPSHQVTQMGQEVILRCVPISNHLYFYWYRQILGQKVEFLVSFYNNEISEKSEIFDDQFSVERPDGSNFTLKIRSTKLEDSAMYFCASNPEASGKNIQYFGAGTRLSVL.

This clone was detected once. This chain links TRBV2 with TRBJ2-3; D unclear. CDR1 and CDR2 (germline): SNHLY, FYNNEI. The CDR3 has 14 residues. V was cut by 2 bases and J by 3 bases, with 9 bases left in between. The CDR3 DNA follows: TGTGCCAGCAGTGAAAGGGTTAAAACAGATACGCAGTATTTT. Translating it yields CASSERVKTDTQYF.

This sequence joins TRBV6-5 and TRBJ1-1; no reliable D call. The V gene lost 1 base and the J gene lost 8 bases, with 8 bases spanning the gap. Germline CDR1 MNHEY, CDR2 SVGAGI. This CDR3 contains 12 residues. DNA of the CDR3: TGTGCCAGCAGTTACTTAGGCAGGGAAGCTTTCTTT. Protein sequence: CASSYLGREAFF.

This chain joins TRBV28 and TRBJ1-1; 7 nucleotides line up with TRBD1. The junction had 15 bases not matched to a gene; V was cut back by 7 bases and J by 4 bases. This CDR3 has 16 amino acids. Per the germline V gene, CDR1 is MDHEN and CDR2 is SYDVKM. CDR3 in amino acids: CASTPGAGGYATEAFF. CDR3 bases: TGTGCCAGCACCCCCGGGGCAGGGGGTTATGCCACTGAAGCTTTCTTT.

The chain employs TRBV21-1 and TRBJ2-5; the table's D call TRBD1 went unverified against the DNA. TRBV21-1 represents a pseudogene. This CDR3 region has 18 residues. CDR3 residues: CASSKSPAKRGYQETQYF. The DNA for the CDR3 is TGTGCCAGCAGCAAATCCCCCGCGAAGAGGGGGTACCAAGAGACCCAGTACTTC.

This clone appeared many times. V and J are TRBV5-6 and TRBJ1-5; 9 bases are shared with TRBD1. CDR1 is SGHDT and CDR2 is YYEEEE in the germline V gene. The length of the CDR3 is 14 residues. The V and J ends lost 8 bases and 5 bases, in that order; junction bases with no gene match: 8. The chain's CDR3 is CARYRGREDQPQHF. DNA of the CDR3: TGTGCCAGATACAGGGGGCGAGAGGATCAGCCCCAGCATTTT.

The table lists this clone with a few counts. The V gene is TRBV7-2, the J gene TRBJ1-2; TRBD1 matches 7 bases. CDR1 and CDR2 (germline): SGHTA, FQGNSA. This CDR3 spans 15 amino acids. V trimming: 5 bases; J trimming: 5 bases; junction bases outside the gene matches: 11. The CDR3 loop reads CASSMGSQGGYGYTF. The DNA for the CDR3 is TGTGCCAGCAGCATGGGGAGTCAGGGGGGGTATGGCTACACCTTC. Based on the CDR3 plus reference TRBV7-2 and TRBJ1-2, the full variable domain is GAGVSQSPSNKVTEKGKDVELRCDPISGHTALYWYRQSLGQGLEFLIYFQGNSAPDKSGLPSDRFSAERTGGSVSTLTIQRTQQEDSAVYLCASSMGSQGGYGYTFGSGTRLTVV.

This clone came up a few times. V and J are TRBV10-3 and TRBJ2-3; the D gene is possibly TRBD2 (5 bases). The CDR3 loop spans 18 amino acids. With 3 bases removed from V and 2 bases from J, the gap between germline ends came to 21 bases. Germline V gene sequence: CDR1 ENHRY, CDR2 SYGVKD. The CDR3 DNA is TGTGCCATCAGTGATCCCGGCGGGCGGCGGGCCACCACAGATACGCAGTATTTT. It encodes CAISDPGGRRATTDTQYF.

The table lists this clone with a few counts. The CDR3 bases are TGTGCCAGCAGCTTCCACAATGAGCAGTTCTTC. As protein: CASSFHNEQFF. This chain uses TRBV5-6 with TRBJ2-1; no clear D gene. The germline V and J ends were trimmed by 2 bases and 5 bases, with 2 bases remaining between them. The CDR3 length is 11 residues. Germline-derived CDR1 and CDR2 are SGHDT and YYEEEE.

This chain connects TRBV7-9 to TRBJ2-7, with unresolved D. CDR3 length: 13 amino acids. CDR1 is SEHNR and CDR2 is FQNEAQ in the germline V gene (reference sequence). Trimming removed 5 bases at V and 6 bases at J, with 14 bases between. The CDR3 region is CASSRAQSLEQYF. Here the CDR3 DNA reads TGTGCCAGCAGCCGCGCCCAATCCCTCGAGCAGTACTTC.

The chain links TRBV7-2 to TRBJ2-2, with D unclear. CDR1 and CDR2 from the germline V gene are SGHTA and FQGNSA. This CDR3 region has 16 residues. V was trimmed by 5 bases and J by 4 bases, leaving 17 bases between them. The CDR3 coding sequence is TGTGCCAGCAGCACCATTCTGGGGATGTCCACCGGGGAGCTGTTTTTT. Residues: CASSTILGMSTGELFF.

The V call is TRBV9, the J call TRBJ2-3; TRBD2 matches at 8 bases. The CDR3 runs to 15 residues. The ends lost 4 bases at V and 2 bases at J; junction bases unmatched: 6. From germline, CDR1 is SGDLS and CDR2 YYNGEE. This CDR3 reads CASSQSGGSTDTQYF. CDR3 in DNA: TGTGCCAGCAGCCAGTCGGGGGGGTCCACAGATACGCAGTATTTT.

This clone was detected only a few times. The same CDR3 is also encoded by other DNA sequences in this sample. The chain employs TRBV13 and TRBJ2-3; 13 bases match TRBD2. After removal of 0 bases from V and 0 bases from J, the junction contained 0 bases not matched to a gene. Germline V gene lookup returns CDR1 PRHDT and CDR2 FYEKMQ (reference sequence). CDR3 length equals 17 residues. The DNA for the CDR3 is TGTGCCAGCAGCTTAGGACTAGCGGGAGGGAGCACAGATACGCAGTATTTT. This encodes CASSLGLAGGSTDTQYF.

The count of this clone is one. The chain has TRBV9 and TRBJ2-1, with 12 positions matching TRBD2. J gave up 5 bases and V 0 bases, and 6 bases lay outside the gene matches. This CDR3 is built from 17 residues. The germline gives CDR1 SGDLS, CDR2 YYNGEE. The CDR3 DNA reads as TGTGCCAGCAGCGTAGCTACGACTAGCGGGAGACACAATGAGCAGTTCTTC. This encodes CASSVATTSGRHNEQFF. The whole variable domain, filled in from reference TRBV9 and TRBJ2-1, reads DSGVTQTPKHLITATGQRVTLRCSPRSGDLSVYWYQQSLDQGLQFLIQYYNGEERAKGNILERFSAQQFPDLHSELNLSSLELGDSALYFCASSVATTSGRHNEQFFGPGTRLTVL.